The T cell receptor beta chain under discussion was sequenced for a study of identifying expanded T cells in peripheral blood. Clones were read by immunoSEQ multiplex PCR, and TCRdb kept only the in-frame ones, dropping some. The sample shows more than 85,000 clones, 88% of them seen only once. V was trimmed by 2 bases and J by 6 bases, leaving 11 bases between them. The CDR3 covers 13 residues. Germline values: CDR1 MNHEY, CDR2 SVGAGI. The source material was blood. The chain carries TRBV6-5 and TRBJ2-7; D is unresolved. This sequence originates from a person aged 18 to 70 in good health. The CDR3 sequence is CASSYALGAEQYF. The CDR3 DNA follows: TGTGCCAGCAGTTACGCCTTGGGCGCCGAGCAGTACTTC.